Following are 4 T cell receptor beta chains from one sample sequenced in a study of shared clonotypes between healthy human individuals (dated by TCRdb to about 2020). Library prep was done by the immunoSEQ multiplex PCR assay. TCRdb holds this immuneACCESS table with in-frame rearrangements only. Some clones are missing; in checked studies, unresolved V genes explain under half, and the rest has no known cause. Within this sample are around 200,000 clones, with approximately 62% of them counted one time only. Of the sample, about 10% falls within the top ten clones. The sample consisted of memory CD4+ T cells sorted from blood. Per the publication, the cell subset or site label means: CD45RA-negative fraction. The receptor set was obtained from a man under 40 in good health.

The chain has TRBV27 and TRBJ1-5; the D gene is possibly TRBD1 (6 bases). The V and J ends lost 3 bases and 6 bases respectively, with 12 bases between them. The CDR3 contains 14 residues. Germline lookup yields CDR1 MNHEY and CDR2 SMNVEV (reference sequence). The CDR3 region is CASSFGPGVQPQHF. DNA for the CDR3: TGTGCCAGCAGTTTTGGGCCAGGGGTTCAGCCCCAGCATTTT.

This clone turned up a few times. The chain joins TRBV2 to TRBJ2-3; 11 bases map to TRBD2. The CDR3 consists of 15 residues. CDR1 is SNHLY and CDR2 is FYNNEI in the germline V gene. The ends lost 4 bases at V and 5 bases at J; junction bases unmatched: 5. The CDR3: CASSATSGSGDTQYF. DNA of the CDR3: TGTGCCAGCAGTGCCACTAGCGGGAGTGGAGATACGCAGTATTTT.

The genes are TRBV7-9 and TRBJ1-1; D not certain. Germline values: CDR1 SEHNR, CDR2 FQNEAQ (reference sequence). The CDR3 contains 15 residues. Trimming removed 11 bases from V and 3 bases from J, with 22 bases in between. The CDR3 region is CAGTIVSDGDTEAFF. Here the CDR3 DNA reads TGTGCCGGCACGATAGTCTCGGACGGGGACACTGAAGCTTTCTTT.

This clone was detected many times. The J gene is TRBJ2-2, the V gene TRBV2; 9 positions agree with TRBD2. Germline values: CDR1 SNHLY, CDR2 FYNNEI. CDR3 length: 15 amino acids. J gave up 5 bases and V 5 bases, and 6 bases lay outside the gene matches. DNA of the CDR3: TGTGCCAGCAGTAGCGGGAGGCGGGGGACCGGGGAGCTGTTTTTT. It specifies CASSSGRRGTGELFF.